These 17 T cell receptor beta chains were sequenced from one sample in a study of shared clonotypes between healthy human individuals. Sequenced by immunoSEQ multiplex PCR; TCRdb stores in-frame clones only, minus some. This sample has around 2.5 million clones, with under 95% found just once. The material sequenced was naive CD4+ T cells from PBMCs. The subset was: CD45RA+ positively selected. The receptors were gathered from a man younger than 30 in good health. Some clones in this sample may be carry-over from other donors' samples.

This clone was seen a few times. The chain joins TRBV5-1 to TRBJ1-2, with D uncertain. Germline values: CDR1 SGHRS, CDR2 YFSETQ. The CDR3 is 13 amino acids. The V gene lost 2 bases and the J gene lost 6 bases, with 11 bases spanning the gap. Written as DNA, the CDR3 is TGCGCCAGCAGCTTAGTGGACGGCGATGGCTACACCTTC. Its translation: CASSLVDGDGYTF.

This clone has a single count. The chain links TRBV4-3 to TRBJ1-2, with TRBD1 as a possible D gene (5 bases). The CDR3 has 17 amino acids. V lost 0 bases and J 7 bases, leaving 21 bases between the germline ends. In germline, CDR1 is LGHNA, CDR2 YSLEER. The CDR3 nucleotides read TGCGCCAGCAGCCAAGATCTTTCCCGGACACCTAGGGGTGGCTACACCTTC. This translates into CASSQDLSRTPRGGYTF.

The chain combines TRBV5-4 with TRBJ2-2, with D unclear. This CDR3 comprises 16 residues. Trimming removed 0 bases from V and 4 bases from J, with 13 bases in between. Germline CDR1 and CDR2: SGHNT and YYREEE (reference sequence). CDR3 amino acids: CASSLDSRLSTGELFF. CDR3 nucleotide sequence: TGTGCCAGCAGCTTGGACAGCCGGTTGAGCACCGGGGAGCTGTTTTTT.

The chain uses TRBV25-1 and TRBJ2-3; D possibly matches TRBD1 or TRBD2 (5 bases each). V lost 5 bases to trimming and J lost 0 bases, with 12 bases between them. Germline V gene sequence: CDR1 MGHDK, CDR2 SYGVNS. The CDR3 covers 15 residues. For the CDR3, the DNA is TGTGCCAGCAGTCAACTCGGGGACAGCACAGATACGCAGTATTTT. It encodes CASSQLGDSTDTQYF.

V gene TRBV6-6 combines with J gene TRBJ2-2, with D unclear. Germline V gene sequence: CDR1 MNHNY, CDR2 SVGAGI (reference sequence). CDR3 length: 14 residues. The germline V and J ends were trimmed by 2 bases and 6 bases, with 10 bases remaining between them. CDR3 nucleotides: TGTGCCAGCAGTTACACCAGGACGGCCGGGGAGCTGTTTTTT. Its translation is CASSYTRTAGELFF.

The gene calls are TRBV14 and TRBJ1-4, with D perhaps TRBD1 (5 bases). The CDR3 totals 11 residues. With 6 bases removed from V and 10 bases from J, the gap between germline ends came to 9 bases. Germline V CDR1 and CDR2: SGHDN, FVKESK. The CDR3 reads CASRRGGKLFF. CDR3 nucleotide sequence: TGTGCCAGCAGGCGCGGGGGAAAACTGTTTTTT.

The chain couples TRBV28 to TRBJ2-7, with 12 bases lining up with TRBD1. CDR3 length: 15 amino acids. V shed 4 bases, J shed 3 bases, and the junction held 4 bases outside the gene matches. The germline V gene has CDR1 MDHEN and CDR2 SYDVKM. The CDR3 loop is CASSSRDRGLYEQYF. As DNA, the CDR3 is TGTGCCAGCAGTTCCCGGGACAGGGGGCTCTACGAGCAGTACTTC.

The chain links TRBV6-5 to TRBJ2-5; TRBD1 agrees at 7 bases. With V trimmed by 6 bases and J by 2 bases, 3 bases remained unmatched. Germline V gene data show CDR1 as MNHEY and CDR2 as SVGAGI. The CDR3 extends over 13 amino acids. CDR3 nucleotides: TGTGCCAGCAGCGGGACAGTACAAGAGACCCAGTACTTC. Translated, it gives CASSGTVQETQYF.

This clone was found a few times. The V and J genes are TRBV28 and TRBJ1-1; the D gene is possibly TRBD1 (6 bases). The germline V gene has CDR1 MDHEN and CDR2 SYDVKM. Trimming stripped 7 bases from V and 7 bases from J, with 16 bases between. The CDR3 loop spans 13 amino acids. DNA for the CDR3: TGTGCCAGCACCGTACCGGTCAGGGGTGAAGCTTTCTTT. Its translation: CASTVPVRGEAFF.

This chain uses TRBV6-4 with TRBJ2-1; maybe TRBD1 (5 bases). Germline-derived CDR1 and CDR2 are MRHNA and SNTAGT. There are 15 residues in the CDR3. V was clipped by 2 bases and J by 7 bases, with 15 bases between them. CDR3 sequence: CASSDRAGLGNEQFF. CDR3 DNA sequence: TGTGCCAGCAGTGACAGAGCAGGGTTGGGAAATGAGCAGTTCTTC.

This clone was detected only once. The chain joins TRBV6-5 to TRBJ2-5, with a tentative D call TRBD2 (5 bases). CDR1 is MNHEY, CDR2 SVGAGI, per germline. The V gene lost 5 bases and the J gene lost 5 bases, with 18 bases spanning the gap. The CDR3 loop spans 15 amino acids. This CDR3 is CASSPTGSSQETQYF. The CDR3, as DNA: TGTGCCAGCAGTCCTACGGGGAGCTCCCAGGAGACCCAGTACTTC.

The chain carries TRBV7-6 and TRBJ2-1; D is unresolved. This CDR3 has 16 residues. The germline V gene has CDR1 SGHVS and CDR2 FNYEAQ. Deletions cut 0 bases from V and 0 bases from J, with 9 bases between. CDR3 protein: CASSLARPSSYNEQFF. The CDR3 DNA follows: TGTGCCAGCAGCTTAGCCCGCCCAAGCTCCTACAATGAGCAGTTCTTC.

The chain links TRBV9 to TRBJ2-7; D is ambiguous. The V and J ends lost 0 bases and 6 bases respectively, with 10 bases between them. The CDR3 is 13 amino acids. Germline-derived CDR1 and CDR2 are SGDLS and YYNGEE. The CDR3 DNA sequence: TGTGCCAGCAGCGTAGAATCTGGGCTCGAGCAGTACTTC. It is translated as CASSVESGLEQYF.

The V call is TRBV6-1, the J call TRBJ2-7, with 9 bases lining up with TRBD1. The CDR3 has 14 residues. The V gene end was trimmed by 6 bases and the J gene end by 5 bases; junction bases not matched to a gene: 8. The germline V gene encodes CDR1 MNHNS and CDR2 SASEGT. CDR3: CASSAGQGWDEQYF. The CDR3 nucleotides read TGTGCCAGCAGCGCCGGACAGGGGTGGGACGAGCAGTACTTC.

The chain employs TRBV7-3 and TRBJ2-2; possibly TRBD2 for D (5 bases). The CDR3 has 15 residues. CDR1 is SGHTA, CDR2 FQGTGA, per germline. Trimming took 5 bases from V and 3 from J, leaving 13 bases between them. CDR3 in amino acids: CASSVRTGYTGELFF. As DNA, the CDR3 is TGTGCCAGCAGCGTAAGGACGGGGTACACCGGGGAGCTGTTTTTT.

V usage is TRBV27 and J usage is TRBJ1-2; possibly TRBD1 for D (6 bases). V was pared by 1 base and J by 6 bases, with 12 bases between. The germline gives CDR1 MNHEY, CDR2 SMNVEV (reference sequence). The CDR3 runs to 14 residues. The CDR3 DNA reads TGTGCCAGCAGTTTATTGGGGGCGCGGGATGGCTACACCTTC. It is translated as CASSLLGARDGYTF.

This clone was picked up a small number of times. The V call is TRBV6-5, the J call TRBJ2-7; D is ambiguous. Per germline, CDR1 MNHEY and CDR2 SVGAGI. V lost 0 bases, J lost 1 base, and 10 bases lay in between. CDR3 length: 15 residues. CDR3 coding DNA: TGTGCCAGCAGTTACTCAGGGAAGGATTCCTACGAGCAGTACTTC. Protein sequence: CASSYSGKDSYEQYF.